The clone carrying this T cell receptor (beta chain) has just a few counts. The target antigen is unknown. This CDR3 comprises 14 residues. Germline loops: CDR1 SGHRS, CDR2 YFSETQ. Trimming took 3 bases from V and 12 from J; bases not matched to a gene: 11. The sample is drawn from a study of T cell repertoires in cytomegalovirus infection. Study-level information: Indications came from public TCR beta signatures; they pointed to CMV infection and to a matching HLA type.

Findings of the study overall: Summed frequency of public TCR beta families distinguished CMV carriers with the relevant HLA. HLA-C-restricted CMV clonotypes gave the most frequent clonotype in two of eight donors.

TCRdb processed the reads anew with MiXCR; each CDR3 protein has one entry. The table has 250,000 to 300,000 distinct CDR3 sequences, roughly 24% seen once; the top ten hold about 14%. The receptor was derived from a human donor in good health (CMV status not recorded). Some clones in this sample may be carry-over from other donors' samples. This chain links TRBV5-1 with TRBJ1-4; 7 nucleotides line up with TRBD1. The specimen sequenced was PBMCs. The CDR3 DNA reads TGCGCCAGCAGCTCGGCTTCCCTCGGGACAGAACTGTTTTTT. This codes for CASSSASLGTELFF.